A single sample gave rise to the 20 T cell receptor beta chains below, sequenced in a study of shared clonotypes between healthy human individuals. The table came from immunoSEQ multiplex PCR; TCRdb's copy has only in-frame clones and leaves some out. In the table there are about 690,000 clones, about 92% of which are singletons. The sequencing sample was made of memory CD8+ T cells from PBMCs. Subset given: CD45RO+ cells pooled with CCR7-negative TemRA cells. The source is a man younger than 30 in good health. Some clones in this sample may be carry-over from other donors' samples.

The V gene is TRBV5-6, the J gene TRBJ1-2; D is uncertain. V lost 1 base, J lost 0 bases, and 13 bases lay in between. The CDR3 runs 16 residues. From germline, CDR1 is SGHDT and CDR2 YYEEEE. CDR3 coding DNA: TGTGCCAGCAGCTTGCGGGGAATACGAACTAACTATGGCTACACCTTC. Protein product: CASSLRGIRTNYGYTF. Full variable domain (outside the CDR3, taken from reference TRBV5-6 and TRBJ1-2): DAGVTQSPTHLIKTRGQQVTLRCSPKSGHDTVSWYQQALGQGPQFIFQYYEEEERQRGNFPDRFSGHQFPNYSSELNVNALLLGDSALYLCASSLRGIRTNYGYTFGSGTRLTVV.

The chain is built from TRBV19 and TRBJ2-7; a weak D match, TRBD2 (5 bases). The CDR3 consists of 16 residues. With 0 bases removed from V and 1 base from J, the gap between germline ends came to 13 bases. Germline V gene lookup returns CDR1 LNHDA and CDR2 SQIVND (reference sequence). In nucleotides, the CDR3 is TGTGCCAGTAGTATAGATTCTTGGACTCATTCCTACGAGCAGTACTTC. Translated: CASSIDSWTHSYEQYF.

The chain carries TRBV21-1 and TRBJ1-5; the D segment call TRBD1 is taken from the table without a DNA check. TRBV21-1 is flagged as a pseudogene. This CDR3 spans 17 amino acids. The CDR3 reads CASSIPNRDRDYQPQHF. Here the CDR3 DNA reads TGTGCCAGCAGCATCCCAAACCGGGACAGAGATTATCAGCCCCAGCATTTT.

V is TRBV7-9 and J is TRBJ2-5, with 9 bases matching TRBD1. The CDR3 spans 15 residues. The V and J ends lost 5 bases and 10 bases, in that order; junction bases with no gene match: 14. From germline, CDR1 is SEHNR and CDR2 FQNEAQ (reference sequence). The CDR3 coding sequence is TGTGCCAGCAGCCCACCGGGACAGGGCGGTTTTGGCCAGTACTTC. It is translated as CASSPPGQGGFGQYF.

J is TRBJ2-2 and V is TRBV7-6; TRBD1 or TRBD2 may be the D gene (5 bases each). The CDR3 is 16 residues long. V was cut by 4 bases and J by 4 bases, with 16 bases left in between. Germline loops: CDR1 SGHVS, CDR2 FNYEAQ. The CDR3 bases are TGTGCCAGCAGCTCCCCGGGACGCACGGGCACCGGGGAGCTGTTTTTT. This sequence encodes CASSSPGRTGTGELFF.

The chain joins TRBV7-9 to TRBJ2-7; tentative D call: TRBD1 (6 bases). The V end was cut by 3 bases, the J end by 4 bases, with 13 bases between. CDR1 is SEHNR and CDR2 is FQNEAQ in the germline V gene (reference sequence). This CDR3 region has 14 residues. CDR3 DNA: TGTGCCAGCAGCTTCGTGACAGGTTTATACGAGCAGTACTTC. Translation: CASSFVTGLYEQYF.

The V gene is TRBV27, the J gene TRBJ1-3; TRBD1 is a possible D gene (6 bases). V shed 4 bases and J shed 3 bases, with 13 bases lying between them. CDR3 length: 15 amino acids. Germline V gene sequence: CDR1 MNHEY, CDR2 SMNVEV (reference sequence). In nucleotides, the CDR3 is TGTGCCAGCAGTTCCGACGGGACATATGGAAACACCATATATTTT. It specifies CASSSDGTYGNTIYF.

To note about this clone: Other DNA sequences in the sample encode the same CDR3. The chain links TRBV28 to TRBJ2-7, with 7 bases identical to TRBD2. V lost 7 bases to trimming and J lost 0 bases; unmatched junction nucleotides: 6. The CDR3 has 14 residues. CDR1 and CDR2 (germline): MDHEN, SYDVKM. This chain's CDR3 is CASTLGGSSYEQYF. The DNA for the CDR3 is TGTGCCAGCACCCTGGGGGGGTCCTCCTACGAGCAGTACTTC.

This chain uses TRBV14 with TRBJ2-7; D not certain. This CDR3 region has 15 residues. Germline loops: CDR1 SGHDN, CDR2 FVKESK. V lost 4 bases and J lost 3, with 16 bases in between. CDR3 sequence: CASSPYRMADYEQYF. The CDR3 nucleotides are TGTGCCAGCAGCCCCTACAGAATGGCCGACTACGAGCAGTACTTC.

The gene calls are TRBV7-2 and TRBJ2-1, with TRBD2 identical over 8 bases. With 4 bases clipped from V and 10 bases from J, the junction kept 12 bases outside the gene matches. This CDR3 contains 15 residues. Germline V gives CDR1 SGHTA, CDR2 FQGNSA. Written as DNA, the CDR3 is TGTGCCAGCAGCTCCAACCCGGGACTAGTCTTAGAGCAGTTCTTC. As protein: CASSSNPGLVLEQFF.

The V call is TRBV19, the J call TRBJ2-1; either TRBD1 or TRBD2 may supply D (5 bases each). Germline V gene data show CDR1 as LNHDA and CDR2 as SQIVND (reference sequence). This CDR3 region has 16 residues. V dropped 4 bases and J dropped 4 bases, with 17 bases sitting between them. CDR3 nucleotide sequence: TGTGCCAGTAGTACGAGCTTTGGGGACCGATACAATGAGCAGTTCTTC. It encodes CASSTSFGDRYNEQFF.

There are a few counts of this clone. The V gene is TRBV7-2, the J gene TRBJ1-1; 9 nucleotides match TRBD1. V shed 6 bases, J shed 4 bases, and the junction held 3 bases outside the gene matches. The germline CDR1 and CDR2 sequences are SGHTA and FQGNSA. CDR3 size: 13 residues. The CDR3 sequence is CASRRQGGTEAFF. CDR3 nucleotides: TGTGCCAGCAGAAGACAGGGGGGCACTGAAGCTTTCTTT.

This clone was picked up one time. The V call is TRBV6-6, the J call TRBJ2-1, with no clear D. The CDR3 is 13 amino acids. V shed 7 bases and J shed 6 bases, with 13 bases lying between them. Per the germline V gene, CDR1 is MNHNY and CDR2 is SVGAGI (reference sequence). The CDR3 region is CASTMRSPNEQFF. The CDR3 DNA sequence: TGTGCCAGCACCATGAGGAGCCCCAATGAGCAGTTCTTC.

The CDR3 loop is CASSFMRTNEKLFF. The CDR3 coding sequence is TGTGCCAGCAGCTTTATGAGGACTAATGAAAAACTGTTTTTT. The chain joins TRBV7-9 to TRBJ1-4; D call uncertain. The CDR3 loop spans 14 amino acids. CDR1 and CDR2 from the germline V gene are SEHNR and FQNEAQ (reference sequence). Deletions cut 3 bases from V and 2 bases from J, with 7 bases between.

CDR3 region: CASSWGTSEDTQYF. Written as DNA, the CDR3 is TGTGCCAGCAGCTGGGGGACTTCCGAAGATACGCAGTATTTT. V usage is TRBV5-6 and J usage is TRBJ2-3, with D tentatively TRBD2 (6 bases). Trimming removed 3 bases at V and 5 bases at J, with 13 bases between. This CDR3 is 14 amino acids long. Germline V gene data show CDR1 as SGHDT and CDR2 as YYEEEE.

The CDR3 sequence is CASSFGVSNYGYTF. CDR3 coding DNA: TGTGCCAGCAGTTTTGGGGTATCTAACTATGGCTACACCTTC. This chain links TRBV28 with TRBJ1-2; D gene uncertain. V lost 3 bases and J lost 0, with 8 bases in between. CDR3 length: 14 residues. Germline lookup yields CDR1 MDHEN and CDR2 SYDVKM.

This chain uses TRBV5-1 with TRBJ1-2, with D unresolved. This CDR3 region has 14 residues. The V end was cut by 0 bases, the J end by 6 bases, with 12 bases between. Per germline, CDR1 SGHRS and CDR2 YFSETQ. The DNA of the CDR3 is TGCGCCAGCAGCTTGGAGTGGGGAGGTGATGGCTACACCTTC. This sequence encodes CASSLEWGGDGYTF. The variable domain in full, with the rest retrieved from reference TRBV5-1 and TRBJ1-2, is KAGVTQTPRYLIKTRGQQVTLSCSPISGHRSVSWYQQTPGQGLQFLFEYFSETQRNKGNFPGRFSGRQFSNSRSEMNVSTLELGDSALYLCASSLEWGGDGYTFGSGTRLTVV.

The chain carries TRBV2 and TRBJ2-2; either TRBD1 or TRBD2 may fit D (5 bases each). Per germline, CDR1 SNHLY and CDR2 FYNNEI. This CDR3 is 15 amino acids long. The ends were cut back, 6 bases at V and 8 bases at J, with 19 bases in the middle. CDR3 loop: CASRPGRLDEGELFF. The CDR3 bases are TGTGCCAGCAGACCGGGACGGCTGGACGAAGGGGAGCTGTTTTTT.

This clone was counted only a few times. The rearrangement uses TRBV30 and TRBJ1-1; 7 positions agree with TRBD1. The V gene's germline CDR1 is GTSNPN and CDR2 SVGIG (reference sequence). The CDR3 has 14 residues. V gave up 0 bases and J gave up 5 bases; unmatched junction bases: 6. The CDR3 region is CAWSVGGTRTEAFF. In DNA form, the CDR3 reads TGTGCCTGGAGTGTAGGGGGCACGAGGACTGAAGCTTTCTTT.

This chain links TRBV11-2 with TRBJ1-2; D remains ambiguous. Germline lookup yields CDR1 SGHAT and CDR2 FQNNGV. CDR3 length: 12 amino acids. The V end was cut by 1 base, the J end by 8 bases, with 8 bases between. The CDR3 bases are TGTGCCAGCAGCTTAGGAGGGCTAGGCTACACCTTC. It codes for CASSLGGLGYTF.